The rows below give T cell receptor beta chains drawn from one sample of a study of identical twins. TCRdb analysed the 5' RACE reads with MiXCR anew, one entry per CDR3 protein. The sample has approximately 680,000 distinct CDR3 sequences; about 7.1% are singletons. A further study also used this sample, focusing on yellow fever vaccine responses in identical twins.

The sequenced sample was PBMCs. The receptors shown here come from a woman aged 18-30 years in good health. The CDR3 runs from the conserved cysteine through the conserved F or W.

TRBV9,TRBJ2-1,CASSVLWDEQFF
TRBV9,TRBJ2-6,CASSVELRGGANVLTF
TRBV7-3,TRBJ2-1,CASSMRDRGLAYNEQFF
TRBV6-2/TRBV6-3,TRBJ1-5,CASSKTGLYSNQPQHF
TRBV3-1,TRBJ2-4,CASSQGNPGSGQGQGSKNIQYF
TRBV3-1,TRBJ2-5,CASSHRTGLAGGLMYQETQYF
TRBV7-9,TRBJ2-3,CASSSYYGRQSTDTQYF
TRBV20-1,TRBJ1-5,CSASMWGNQPQHF
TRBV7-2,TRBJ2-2,CASSWTRRGTGELFF
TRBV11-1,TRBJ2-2,CASTFPPGLAADTGELFF
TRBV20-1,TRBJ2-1,CSAKRGTGGHNEQFF
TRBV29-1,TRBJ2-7,CSVRTSLSSYEQYF
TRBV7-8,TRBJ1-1,CASSLIDRDPMNTEAFF
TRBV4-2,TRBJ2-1,CASSQAARLPTNNEQFF
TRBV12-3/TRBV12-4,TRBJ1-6,CASSPPGTGSSPLHF
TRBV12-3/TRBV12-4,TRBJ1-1,CASSTYSTKNTEAFF
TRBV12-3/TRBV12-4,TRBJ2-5,CASSTRGGRWYF
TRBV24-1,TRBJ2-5,CATSPGEGQGETQYF
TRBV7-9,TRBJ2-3,CASSLGGLAGGADTQYF
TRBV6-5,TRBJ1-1,CASSYSGTMNTEAFF
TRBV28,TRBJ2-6,CASRPGVSGANVLTF
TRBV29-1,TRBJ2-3,CSVEFREPTDTQYF
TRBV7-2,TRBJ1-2,CASRPGQQYGYTF
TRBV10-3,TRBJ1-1,CAISAGVPTEAFF
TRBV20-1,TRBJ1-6,CSARDPQGKNSPLHF
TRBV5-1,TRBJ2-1,CASSLGLTEQFF
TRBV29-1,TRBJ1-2,CSVDTVRQGDYGYTF
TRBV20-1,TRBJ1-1,CSARAPAMNTEAFF
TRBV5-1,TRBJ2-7,CASSFGLAYEQYF
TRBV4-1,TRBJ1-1,CASSQGPGANTEAFF
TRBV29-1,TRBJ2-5,CSVGGQQETQYF
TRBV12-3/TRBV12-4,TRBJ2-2,CASSFRTGELFF
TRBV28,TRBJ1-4,CASSLPLANEKLFF
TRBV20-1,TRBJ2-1,CSALWDRGKNEQFF
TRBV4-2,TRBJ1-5,CAMSPGVRGGGNQPQHF
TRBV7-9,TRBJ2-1,CASRHTGDGNEQFF
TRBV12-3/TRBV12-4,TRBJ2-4,CASSPRKNIQYF